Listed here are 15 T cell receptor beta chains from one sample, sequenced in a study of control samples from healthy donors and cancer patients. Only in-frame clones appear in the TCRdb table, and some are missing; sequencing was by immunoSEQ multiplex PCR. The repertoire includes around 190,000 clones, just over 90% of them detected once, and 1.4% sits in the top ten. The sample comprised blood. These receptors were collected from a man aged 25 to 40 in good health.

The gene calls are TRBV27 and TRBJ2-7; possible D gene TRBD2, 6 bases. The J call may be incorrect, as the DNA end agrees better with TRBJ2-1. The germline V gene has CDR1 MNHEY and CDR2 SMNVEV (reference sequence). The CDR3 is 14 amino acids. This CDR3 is CASSLGLTKDEQFF. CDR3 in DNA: TGTGCCAGCAGTTTAGGACTAACGAAAGATGAGCAGTTCTTC.

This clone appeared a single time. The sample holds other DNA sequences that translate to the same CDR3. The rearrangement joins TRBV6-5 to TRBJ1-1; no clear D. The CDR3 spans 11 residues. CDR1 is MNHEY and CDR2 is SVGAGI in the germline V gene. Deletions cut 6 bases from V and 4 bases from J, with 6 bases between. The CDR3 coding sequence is TGTGCCAGCAGCCGGGGCACTGAAGCTTTCTTT. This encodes CASSRGTEAFF.

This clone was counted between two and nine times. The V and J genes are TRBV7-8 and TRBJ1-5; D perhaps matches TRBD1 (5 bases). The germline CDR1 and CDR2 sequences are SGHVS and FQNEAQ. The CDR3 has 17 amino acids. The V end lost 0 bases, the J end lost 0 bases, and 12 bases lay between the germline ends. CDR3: CASSLAPRGVSNQPQHF. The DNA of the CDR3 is TGTGCCAGCAGCTTAGCCCCTAGAGGGGTTAGCAATCAGCCCCAGCATTTT.

The CDR3 is CASSPRRDRTQHF. The CDR3 DNA reads as TGTGCCAGCAGTCCCCGCCGGGACCGAACCCAGCATTTT. V gene TRBV27 combines with J gene TRBJ1-5, with D possibly matching TRBD1 (5 bases). The CDR3 length is 13 residues. Germline-derived CDR1 and CDR2 are MNHEY and SMNVEV (reference sequence). The V and J ends lost 5 bases and 11 bases respectively, with 16 bases between them.

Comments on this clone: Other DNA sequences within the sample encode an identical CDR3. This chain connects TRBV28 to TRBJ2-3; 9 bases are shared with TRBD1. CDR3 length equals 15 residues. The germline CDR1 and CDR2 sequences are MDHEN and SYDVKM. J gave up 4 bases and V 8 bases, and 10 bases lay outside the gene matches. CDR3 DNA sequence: TGTGCCAGCTCCCGGGGGGACAGGGTGGCAGATACGCAGTATTTT. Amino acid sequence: CASSRGDRVADTQYF. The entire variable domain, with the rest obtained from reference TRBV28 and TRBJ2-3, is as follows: DVKVTQSSRYLVKRTGEKVFLECVQDMDHENMFWYRQDPGLGLRLIYFSYDVKMKEKGDIPEGYSVSREKKERFSLILESASTNQTSMYLCASSRGDRVADTQYFGPGTRLTVL.

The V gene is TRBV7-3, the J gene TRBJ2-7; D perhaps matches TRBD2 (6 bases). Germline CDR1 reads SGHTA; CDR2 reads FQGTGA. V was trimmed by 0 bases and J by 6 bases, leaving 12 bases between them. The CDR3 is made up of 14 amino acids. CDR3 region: CASSLTGGSSEQYF. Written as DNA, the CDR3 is TGTGCCAGCAGCTTAACAGGAGGGTCTTCCGAGCAGTACTTC.

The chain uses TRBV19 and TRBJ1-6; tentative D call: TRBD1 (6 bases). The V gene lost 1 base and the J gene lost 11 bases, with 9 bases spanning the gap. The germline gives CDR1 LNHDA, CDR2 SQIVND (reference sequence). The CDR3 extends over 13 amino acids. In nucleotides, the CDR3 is TGTGCCAGTAGTATAGCCCAGGGGACACCCCTCCACTTT. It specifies CASSIAQGTPLHF.

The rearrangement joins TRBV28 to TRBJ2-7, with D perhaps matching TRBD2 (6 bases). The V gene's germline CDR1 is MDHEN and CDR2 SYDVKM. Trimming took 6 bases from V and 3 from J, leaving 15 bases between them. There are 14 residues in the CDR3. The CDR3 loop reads CASRVRGLGYEQYF. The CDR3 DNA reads TGTGCCAGCAGGGTGCGGGGTCTAGGCTACGAGCAGTACTTC.

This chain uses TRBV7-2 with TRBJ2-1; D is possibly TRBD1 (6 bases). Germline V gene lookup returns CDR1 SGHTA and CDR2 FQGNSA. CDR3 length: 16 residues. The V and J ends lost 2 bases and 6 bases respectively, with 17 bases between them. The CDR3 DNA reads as TGTGCCAGCAGCTTATTCCACAGGGTCGATTCCAATGAGCAGTTCTTC. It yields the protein CASSLFHRVDSNEQFF.

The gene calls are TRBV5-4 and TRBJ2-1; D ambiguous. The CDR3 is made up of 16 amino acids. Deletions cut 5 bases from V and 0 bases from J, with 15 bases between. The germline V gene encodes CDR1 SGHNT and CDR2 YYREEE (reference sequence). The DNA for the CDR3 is TGTGCCAGCAGACCAGTAGGCGCAAGCTCCTACAATGAGCAGTTCTTC. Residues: CASRPVGASSYNEQFF.

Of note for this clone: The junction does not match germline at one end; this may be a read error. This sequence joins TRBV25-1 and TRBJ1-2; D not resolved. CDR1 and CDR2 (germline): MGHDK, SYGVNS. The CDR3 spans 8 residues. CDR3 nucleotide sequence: TGTGCCAGCAGGAAGACTAGGTTC. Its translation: CASRKTRF.

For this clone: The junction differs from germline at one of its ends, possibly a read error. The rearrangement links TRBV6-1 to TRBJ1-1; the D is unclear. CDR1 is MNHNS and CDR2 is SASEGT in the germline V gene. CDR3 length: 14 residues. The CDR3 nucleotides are TGTGCCAACAGTGAATTGGTACGGAACACTGAAGCTTTCTTT. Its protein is CANSELVRNTEAFF.

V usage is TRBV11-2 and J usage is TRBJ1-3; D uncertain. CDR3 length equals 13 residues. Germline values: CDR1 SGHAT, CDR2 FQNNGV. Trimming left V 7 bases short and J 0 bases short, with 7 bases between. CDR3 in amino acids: CASTPSSGNTIYF. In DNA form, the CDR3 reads TGTGCCAGCACCCCGAGCTCTGGAAACACCATATATTTT.

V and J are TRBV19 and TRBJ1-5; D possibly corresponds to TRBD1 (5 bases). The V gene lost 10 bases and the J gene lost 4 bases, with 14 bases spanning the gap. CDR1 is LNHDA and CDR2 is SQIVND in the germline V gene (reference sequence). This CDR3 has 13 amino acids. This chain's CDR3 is CATREGLNQPQHF. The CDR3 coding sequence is TGTGCCACCCGGGAGGGGTTGAATCAGCCCCAGCATTTT.

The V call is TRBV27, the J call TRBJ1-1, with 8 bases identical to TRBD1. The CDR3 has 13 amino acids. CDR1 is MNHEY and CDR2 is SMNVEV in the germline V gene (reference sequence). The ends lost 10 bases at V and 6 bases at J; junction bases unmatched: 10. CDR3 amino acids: CATRAPDRAEAFF. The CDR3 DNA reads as TGTGCCACCAGAGCTCCGGACAGGGCTGAAGCTTTCTTT.